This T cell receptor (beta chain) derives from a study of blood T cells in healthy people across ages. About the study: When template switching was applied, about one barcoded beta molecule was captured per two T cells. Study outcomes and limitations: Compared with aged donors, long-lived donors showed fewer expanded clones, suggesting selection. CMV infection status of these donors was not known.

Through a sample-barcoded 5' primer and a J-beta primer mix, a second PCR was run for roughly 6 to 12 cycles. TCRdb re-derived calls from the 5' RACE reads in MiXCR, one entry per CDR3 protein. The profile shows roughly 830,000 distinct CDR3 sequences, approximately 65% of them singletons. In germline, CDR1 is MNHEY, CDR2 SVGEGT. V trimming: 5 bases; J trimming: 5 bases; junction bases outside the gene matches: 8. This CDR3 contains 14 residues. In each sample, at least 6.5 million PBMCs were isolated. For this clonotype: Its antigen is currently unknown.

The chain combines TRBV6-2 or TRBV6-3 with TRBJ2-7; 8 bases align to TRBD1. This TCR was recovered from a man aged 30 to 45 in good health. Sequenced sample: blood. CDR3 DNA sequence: TGTGCCAGCAGTCCGCAGGGGGCTATCAACGAGCAGTACTTC. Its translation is CASSPQGAINEQYF.